This passage covers 8 T cell receptor beta chains from one sample sequenced in a study of T cells after posttransplantation cyclophosphamide. The table came from immunoSEQ multiplex PCR; TCRdb's copy has only in-frame clones and leaves some out. The sample has around 16,000 clones, 84% seen once. Control samples came 1 year after myeloablative marrow transplants with methotrexate plus calcineurin inhibitor. The sample was PBMCs, taken approximately 390 days after allogeneic stem cell transplant with calcineurin inhibitor and methotrexate. These TCRs come from a male patient in his late teens or twenties who received an allogeneic stem cell transplant from a related donor, was CMV-positive, and had no GVHD. Some T cells may arise from the graft donor.

This clone was counted only a few times. The chain is built from TRBV19 and TRBJ1-1; a weak D match, TRBD1 (5 bases). Germline assignment: CDR1 LNHDA and CDR2 SQIVND (reference sequence). V lost 6 bases and J 1 base, leaving 15 bases between the germline ends. The CDR3 length is 15 residues. The CDR3 sequence is CASRLMQGANTEAFF. Here the CDR3 DNA reads TGTGCCAGTAGACTAATGCAGGGCGCGAACACTGAAGCTTTCTTT.

The chain is built from TRBV5-4 and TRBJ2-7; D gene ambiguous. V was clipped by 0 bases and J by 2 bases, with 12 bases between them. The CDR3 runs 15 residues. In germline, CDR1 is SGHNT, CDR2 YYREEE (reference sequence). Here the CDR3 DNA reads TGTGCCAGCAGCTTGGGTGGAGTTGGCACCTACGAGCAGTACTTC. Protein: CASSLGGVGTYEQYF.

The J gene is TRBJ1-6, the V gene TRBV4-3, with TRBD1 matching over 9 bases. Germline values: CDR1 LGHNA, CDR2 YSLEER. The CDR3 contains 15 residues. Trimming cost V 3 bases and J 7 bases; bases outside gene matches: 4. CDR3 in DNA: TGCGCCAGCAGCCAGGGACAGGGAAGGAATTCACCCCTCCACTTT. Encoded protein: CASSQGQGRNSPLHF.

The chain couples TRBV11-1 to TRBJ2-5; possibly TRBD1 for D (6 bases). Germline loops: CDR1 SGHAT, CDR2 FQDESV (reference sequence). V was pared by 2 bases and J by 4 bases, with 14 bases between. The CDR3 length is 15 residues. The CDR3, as DNA: TGTGCCAGCAGCTTAAACAGGGCTGAGAGAGAGACCCAGTACTTC. This gives the protein CASSLNRAERETQYF.

This clone was counted between two and nine times. The chain uses TRBV5-1 and TRBJ2-7; a possible D gene is TRBD1 (6 bases). Trimming stripped 2 bases from V and 3 bases from J, with 9 bases between. There are 13 residues in the CDR3. Germline V CDR1 and CDR2: SGHRS, YFSETQ. The CDR3 region is CASSLEQGYEQYF. The CDR3 DNA reads as TGCGCCAGCAGCTTAGAACAGGGCTACGAGCAGTACTTC.

J is TRBJ1-5 and V is TRBV27; the D is unclear. Trimming removed 3 bases from V and 10 bases from J, with 10 bases in between. Germline values: CDR1 MNHEY, CDR2 SMNVEV (reference sequence). The length of the CDR3 is 12 residues. CDR3 residues: CASSFIGLPQHF. In DNA form, the CDR3 reads TGTGCCAGCAGTTTTATTGGGCTCCCCCAGCATTTT.

The CDR3 here is CSVEETPQRERYTF. The CDR3, as DNA: TGCAGCGTTGAAGAAACTCCCCAGCGGGAACGCTACACCTTC. This chain connects TRBV29-1 to TRBJ1-2; D uncertain. The CDR3 totals 14 residues. Trimming shortened V by 0 bases and J by 9 bases, and 17 bases separated the two germline ends. Germline V gene data show CDR1 as SQVTM and CDR2 as ANQGSEA.

The rearrangement joins TRBV6-1 to TRBJ1-2; D uncertain. Per the germline V gene, CDR1 is MNHNS and CDR2 is SASEGT. Trimming left V 5 bases short and J 3 bases short, with 10 bases between. The CDR3 covers 13 residues. The CDR3 spells CASSSVGDYGYTF. The CDR3 region has the DNA TGTGCCAGCAGTTCCGTCGGGGACTATGGCTACACCTTC.